The 32 T cell receptor beta chains below were found in one sample sequenced in a study of Graves' ophthalmopathy and Graves' hyperthyroidism. TCR beta CDR3 regions were amplified from RNA transcripts. RT-PCR in the first round used HTBI primers; a second-round multiplex PCR followed. TCRdb passed the multiplex PCR reads through MiXCR, listing each CDR3 protein once. The sample shows around 1.1 million distinct CDR3 sequences, about 40% of them seen only once. The sequenced sample was peripheral blood or thyroid tissue (not recorded which). These receptors were taken from an adult man with Graves' hyperthyroidism.

With respect to this clonotype: A much larger clone is a single base away; this may be a read error. The chain couples TRBV25-1 to TRBJ1-4, with D possibly matching TRBD1 (5 bases). The CDR3 extends over 15 amino acids. CDR1 is MGHDK, CDR2 SYGVNS, per germline. The CDR3 DNA follows: TGTGCCAGCAGCCACGCAGGGCCGAAAAATGAAAAACTGTCTTTT. The encoded protein is CASSHAGPKNEKLSF. Variable domain in full (rest from reference TRBV25-1 and TRBJ1-4): EADIYQTPRYLVIGTGKKITLECSQTMGHDKMYWYQQDPGMELHLIHYSYGVNSTEKGDLSSESTVSRIRTEHFPLTLESARPSHTSQYLCASSHAGPKNEKLSFGSGTQLSVL.

This clonotype was picked up a small number of times. The chain carries TRBV12-3 or TRBV12-4 and TRBJ2-5; 10 positions agree with TRBD2. The CDR3 extends over 15 amino acids. J lost 4 bases, V lost 6 bases, and 8 bases had no gene match. CDR3 protein: CASRFSGGPRETQYF. The CDR3 nucleotides are TGTGCCAGCAGGTTTAGCGGGGGGCCCCGAGAGACCCAGTACTTC.

This clonotype was observed a few times. The genes are TRBV5-5 and TRBJ2-7; 7 nucleotides match TRBD1. CDR1 is SGHKS and CDR2 is YYEKEE in the germline V gene (reference sequence). This CDR3 contains 16 residues. Trimming removed 0 bases from V and 0 bases from J; junction bases left unmatched: 6. DNA of the CDR3: TGTGCCAGCAGCTTGGGGAACACAGGGGTCTCCTACGAGCAGTACTTC. Amino acids: CASSLGNTGVSYEQYF.

The chain links TRBV6-5 to TRBJ2-6; D gene uncertain. The CDR3 totals 16 residues. V lost 6 bases and J 0 bases, leaving 12 bases between the germline ends. Germline CDR1 MNHEY, CDR2 SVGAGI. In nucleotides, the CDR3 is TGTGCCAGCAGGGACCTGAGGAGCTCTGGGGCCAACGTCCTGACTTTC. It encodes CASRDLRSSGANVLTF.

The V and J genes are TRBV18 and TRBJ1-5, with a tentative D call TRBD1 (6 bases). Germline-derived CDR1 and CDR2 are KGHSH and LQKENI. The CDR3 covers 14 residues. V lost 3 bases to trimming and J lost 3 bases, with 9 bases between them. The CDR3 loop reads CASSPGTNNQPQHF. CDR3 sequence (DNA): TGTGCCAGCTCACCTGGGACAAACAATCAGCCCCAGCATTTT.

This clonotype showed up many times. V usage is TRBV20-1 and J usage is TRBJ2-5, with TRBD1 as a possible D gene (5 bases). This CDR3 contains 14 residues. V was shortened by 7 bases and J by 0 bases, with 15 bases between the two germline ends. The germline gives CDR1 DFQATT, CDR2 SNEGSKA (reference sequence). CDR3 nucleotide sequence: TGCAGTGTTATACCTGACAGACACCAAGAGACCCAGTACTTC. It translates to CSVIPDRHQETQYF.

In its sample, this clonotype was seen many times. The V and J genes are TRBV10-3 and TRBJ2-5; D is tentatively TRBD1 or TRBD2 (5 bases each). Germline CDR1 and CDR2: ENHRY and SYGVKD. There are 12 residues in the CDR3. The ends were cut back, 8 bases at V and 5 bases at J, with 12 bases in the middle. For the CDR3, the DNA is TGTGCCATCTTGGGGGATGGGGAGACCCAGTACTTC. This sequence encodes CAILGDGETQYF.

The V call is TRBV20-1, the J call TRBJ1-5; TRBD1 aligns across 8 bases. Looked up from germline, CDR1 is DFQATT and CDR2 is SNEGSKA (reference sequence). With V trimmed by 2 bases and J by 0 bases, 3 bases remained unmatched. The CDR3 runs 15 residues. The CDR3 DNA reads TGCAGTGCTAGAAAGACAGGGGATAGCAATCAGCCCCAGCATTTT. It specifies CSARKTGDSNQPQHF.

This clonotype appeared a few times. The V and J genes are TRBV27 and TRBJ1-1; 7 bases agree with TRBD1. The CDR3 loop spans 16 amino acids. The germline V gene has CDR1 MNHEY and CDR2 SMNVEV (reference sequence). V was pared by 5 bases and J by 0 bases, with 9 bases of the junction left unmatched. The CDR3 sequence is CASSKGQPIMNTEAFF. CDR3 DNA: TGTGCCAGCAGTAAGGGACAGCCAATTATGAACACTGAAGCTTTCTTT.

The count of this clonotype is one. Just one base apart from a much larger clone, this may be a read error. V gene TRBV20-1 combines with J gene TRBJ2-7; D is unclear. The CDR3 covers 12 residues. CDR1 DFQATT and CDR2 SNEGSKA come from the germline V gene (reference sequence). The V end lost 5 bases, the J end lost 5 bases, and 13 bases lay between the germline ends. The CDR3 DNA is TGCAGTGCTTTAGGGTCGTCCCACGAGCAGTACTTC. Its protein is CSALGSSHEQYF.

The rearrangement joins TRBV6-1 to TRBJ2-7; perhaps TRBD1 as D (6 bases). The CDR3 sequence is 14 residues long. V lost 9 bases and J lost 1, with 16 bases in between. Germline CDR1 MNHNS, CDR2 SASEGT. CDR3 residues: CASRGRTESYEQYF. The CDR3 DNA sequence: TGTGCCAGTAGGGGCAGGACAGAGTCCTACGAGCAGTACTTC.

The V gene is TRBV7-2, the J gene TRBJ1-5; 8 bases are a match to TRBD1. Germline lookup yields CDR1 SGHTA and CDR2 FQGNSA. The ends lost 6 bases at V and 6 bases at J; junction bases unmatched: 7. The CDR3 contains 14 residues. CDR3 region: CASSPRQGPQPQHF. The CDR3 DNA reads TGTGCCAGCAGTCCTAGACAGGGGCCTCAGCCCCAGCATTTT. Full variable domain (remainder filled in from reference TRBV7-2 and TRBJ1-5): GAGVSQSPSNKVTEKGKDVELRCDPISGHTALYWYRQSLGQGLEFLIYFQGNSAPDKSGLPSDRFSAERTGGSVSTLTIQRTQQEDSAVYLCASSPRQGPQPQHFGDGTRLSIL.

The sample holds a few counts of this clonotype. J is TRBJ2-7 and V is TRBV6-2 or TRBV6-3; 8 bases match TRBD2. Germline CDR1 and CDR2: MNHEY and SVGEGT. The CDR3 is made up of 16 amino acids. Unmatched junction bases numbered 15, after V lost 8 bases and J lost 3 bases. The CDR3 DNA reads as TGTGCCAGCTCGGGGGGGAGATCCCAGCGACGCTACGAGCAGTACTTC. It codes for CASSGGRSQRRYEQYF.

The chain carries TRBV6-5 and TRBJ2-3, with 7 bases aligning to TRBD2. Germline trimming cut 0 bases from V and 6 bases from J; bases unmatched to any gene: 12. The CDR3 covers 17 residues. Germline assignment: CDR1 MNHEY and CDR2 SVGAGI. Here the CDR3 reads CASSYSFGAGVADTQYF. CDR3 coding DNA: TGTGCCAGCAGTTACTCTTTCGGCGCGGGAGTAGCGGATACGCAGTATTTT.

This clonotype was detected a few times. The chain links TRBV20-1 to TRBJ1-3, with 7 nucleotides matching TRBD1. This CDR3 has 12 amino acids. V dropped 6 bases and J dropped 3; count of bases not matched to a gene: 2. Germline CDR1 DFQATT, CDR2 SNEGSKA (reference sequence). CDR3 loop: CSARGGGNTIYF. The CDR3 DNA is TGCAGTGCCAGGGGGGGTGGAAACACCATATATTTT.

This clonotype has more than one count but fewer than ten. The chain is built from TRBV7-2 and TRBJ2-7, with TRBD2 identical over 11 bases. Germline V gives CDR1 SGHTA, CDR2 FQGNSA. This CDR3 contains 16 residues. V shed 3 bases, J shed 4 bases, and the junction held 8 bases outside the gene matches. CDR3 in amino acids: CASSFSLAGGLYEQYF. The CDR3 nucleotides read TGTGCCAGCAGCTTTAGTCTAGCGGGAGGATTATACGAGCAGTACTTC.

This clonotype has a handful of counts. The rearrangement joins TRBV29-1 to TRBJ2-2; D call uncertain. Trimming shortened V by 5 bases and J by 1 base, and 8 bases separated the two germline ends. Germline CDR1 and CDR2: SQVTM and ANQGSEA. The CDR3 loop spans 13 amino acids. CDR3 nucleotides: TGCAGCGTTTATCCCCTGAACACCGGGGAGCTGTTTTTT. The encoded protein is CSVYPLNTGELFF.

This clonotype was recorded at least ten times. The gene calls are TRBV7-9 and TRBJ1-2, with D tentatively TRBD1 (5 bases). Trimming left V 7 bases short and J 8 bases short, with 17 bases between. The CDR3 consists of 13 residues. Germline V gene lookup returns CDR1 SEHNR and CDR2 FQNEAQ (reference sequence). The CDR3 loop reads CASNQDGARGYTF. CDR3 coding DNA: TGTGCCAGCAACCAAGATGGGGCGCGGGGCTACACCTTC.

The rearrangement links TRBV20-1 to TRBJ1-3, with no clear D. V lost 2 bases and J lost 1, with 12 bases in between. Germline V CDR1 and CDR2: DFQATT, SNEGSKA (reference sequence). The CDR3 spans 15 residues. CDR3 in amino acids: CSARNQVQSGNTIYF. DNA for the CDR3: TGCAGTGCTAGAAATCAGGTACAATCTGGAAACACCATATATTTT.

The chain has TRBV7-9 and TRBJ2-6; 8 bases line up with TRBD1. With 4 bases clipped from V and 2 bases from J, the junction kept 13 bases outside the gene matches. This CDR3 is 19 amino acids long. Germline V CDR1 and CDR2: SEHNR, FQNEAQ (reference sequence). CDR3 sequence reads: CASSSTRTGPTTGANVLTF. The DNA for the CDR3 is TGTGCCAGCAGCTCAACCCGGACAGGGCCTACCACTGGGGCCAACGTCCTGACTTTC.

This clonotype occurred many times. The chain combines TRBV20-1 with TRBJ1-1; possible D gene TRBD1, 5 bases. V was cut by 4 bases and J by 13 bases, with 34 bases left in between. This CDR3 contains 17 residues. Germline values: CDR1 DFQATT, CDR2 SNEGSKA (reference sequence). The CDR3: CSATQAYGTGTRWFVFF. CDR3 bases: TGCAGTGCTACCCAAGCCTATGGGACCGGGACGAGGTGGTTTGTTTTCTTT.

This clonotype was detected only a few times. The chain combines TRBV7-8 with TRBJ1-3; D remains ambiguous. This CDR3 region has 15 residues. The V end was cut by 3 bases, the J end by 2 bases, with 11 bases between. The germline gives CDR1 SGHVS, CDR2 FQNEAQ. The CDR3 spells CASSFHFSPGNTIYF. In DNA, the CDR3 is TGTGCCAGCAGCTTTCATTTCAGCCCTGGAAACACCATATATTTT. Variable domain in full (rest from reference TRBV7-8 and TRBJ1-3): GAGVSQSPRYKVAKRGQDVALRCDPISGHVSLFWYQQALGQGPEFLTYFQNEAQLDKSGLPSDRFFAERPEGSVSTLKIQRTQQEDSAVYLCASSFHFSPGNTIYFGEGSWLTVV.

This clonotype occurred a few times. The chain uses TRBV20-1 and TRBJ2-2, with D possibly matching TRBD1 (5 bases). Trimming pared 7 bases from V and 3 bases from J, leaving 6 bases between. CDR1 is DFQATT and CDR2 is SNEGSKA in the germline V gene (reference sequence). The CDR3 extends over 11 amino acids. The DNA of the CDR3 is TGCAGTGAAGGGGACACCGGGGAGCTGTTTTTT. Protein sequence: CSEGDTGELFF.

Only one count was recorded for this clonotype. This chain joins TRBV25-1 and TRBJ1-1; 12 bases agree with TRBD1. The CDR3 is 17 residues long. The germline gives CDR1 MGHDK, CDR2 SYGVNS. Losses at the gene ends were 5 bases for V and 0 bases for J; bases not matched to a gene: 7. The DNA of the CDR3 is TGTGCCAGCAGTTACGGGACAGGGGGCTCGATGAACACTGAAGCTTTCTTT. As protein: CASSYGTGGSMNTEAFF.

V gene TRBV6-5 combines with J gene TRBJ2-7, with 7 positions matching TRBD1. The V and J ends lost 6 bases and 5 bases, in that order; junction bases with no gene match: 7. Germline-derived CDR1 and CDR2 are MNHEY and SVGAGI. The CDR3 spans 13 residues. The DNA for the CDR3 is TGTGCCAGCAGAACCACAGGGGCCCACGAGCAGTACTTC. Translating gives CASRTTGAHEQYF.

V is TRBV2 and J is TRBJ1-1; D perhaps matches TRBD1 (6 bases). CDR3 length: 17 residues. V lost 6 bases and J 1 base, leaving 21 bases between the germline ends. Germline V gene lookup returns CDR1 SNHLY and CDR2 FYNNEI. The CDR3 loop reads CASSPLLAGGQNTEAFF. CDR3 bases: TGTGCCAGCAGCCCTCTACTAGCGGGGGGACAGAACACTGAAGCTTTCTTT.

This clonotype was counted ten times or more. The chain combines TRBV20-1 with TRBJ2-2, with D perhaps TRBD1 (6 bases). Germline values: CDR1 DFQATT, CDR2 SNEGSKA (reference sequence). V lost 1 base and J lost 4, with 16 bases in between. The CDR3 loop spans 16 amino acids. The CDR3: CSARGGRGLSTGELFF. DNA of the CDR3: TGCAGTGCTAGAGGGGGGCGTGGGCTCTCCACCGGGGAGCTGTTTTTT.

The V and J genes are TRBV7-9 and TRBJ2-7; 10 bases are shared with TRBD2. V was clipped by 5 bases and J by 7 bases; unmatched bases: 14. This CDR3 is 16 amino acids long. The germline V gene encodes CDR1 SEHNR and CDR2 FQNEAQ (reference sequence). CDR3 protein: CASSPFALAGVGEQYF. CDR3 DNA sequence: TGTGCCAGCAGCCCTTTTGCGCTAGCGGGAGTGGGAGAGCAGTACTTC.

This clonotype was counted ten times or more. The V call is TRBV29-1, the J call TRBJ1-1; a weak D match, TRBD1 (5 bases). The CDR3 consists of 13 residues. Germline V gene data show CDR1 as SQVTM and CDR2 as ANQGSEA. V shed 6 bases and J shed 1 base, with 12 bases lying between them. The CDR3 loop is CSVRTQWNTEAFF. Written as DNA, the CDR3 is TGCAGCGTCCGGACACAATGGAACACTGAAGCTTTCTTT.

The sample holds many counts of this clonotype. The genes are TRBV27 and TRBJ2-5, with unresolved D. Germline CDR1 and CDR2: MNHEY and SMNVEV (reference sequence). CDR3 length: 13 residues. With 3 bases removed from V and 0 bases from J, the gap between germline ends came to 5 bases. The CDR3 is CASSLRYQETQYF. CDR3 DNA: TGTGCCAGCAGTTTGCGGTACCAAGAGACCCAGTACTTC.

As for this clonotype: A much larger clone differs by one base, so this may be a read error. J is TRBJ2-5 and V is TRBV20-1; D is undetermined. The CDR3 runs to 11 residues. Germline CDR1 reads DFQATT; CDR2 reads SNEGSKA (reference sequence). This CDR3 is CGHWAQETQYF. Here the CDR3 DNA reads TGCGGCCATTGGGCCCAAGAGACCCAGTACTTC.

This rearrangement joins TRBV7-2 to TRBJ1-2; 8 bases fit TRBD1. The CDR3 contains 14 residues. The J segment lost 6 bases and the V segment lost 5 bases, leaving 8 bases of the junction unmatched. In germline, CDR1 is SGHTA, CDR2 FQGNSA. CDR3 residues: CASSPRQGIDGYTF. The DNA for the CDR3 is TGTGCCAGCAGCCCCAGACAGGGGATAGATGGCTACACCTTC.